This TCR beta chain was identified during a study of T cells in tuberculosis. Time point noted: new active TB diagnosis, blood taken before or within 7 days of starting treatment. Germline CDR1 SQVTM, CDR2 ANQGSEA. The CDR3 consists of 14 residues. The ends lost 7 bases at V and 3 bases at J; junction bases unmatched: 7. Clones were sequenced by immunoSEQ multiplex PCR, and TCRdb holds only the in-frame ones, with some missing. The table has roughly 31,000 clones, 86% seen once; the top ten hold about 5%. Study results and caveats: Cases with active tuberculosis were adults, while controls were adolescents. Active tuberculosis alpha repertoires lay closer to GMM-specific TCRs than controls'.

With regard to this clone: Its antigen remains unknown.

Sample: PBMCs, taken at tuberculosis diagnosis. The clonotype originates from an adult with tuberculosis. The chain employs TRBV29-1 and TRBJ2-3; 10 nucleotides match TRBD1. Written as DNA, the CDR3 is TGCAGCGCCCGACAGGGGGCGCGGACAGATACGCAGTATTTT. Protein: CSARQGARTDTQYF.